This T cell receptor (beta chain) derives from a study of vaccination effects on CD4 cells after COVID-19. CDR1 MGHRA and CDR2 YSYEKL come from the germline V gene. The CDR3 covers 13 residues. V dropped 7 bases and J dropped 4 bases, with 13 bases sitting between them. Remarks on this clone: Its antigen is not known.

Profiled with immunoSEQ multiplex PCR; TCRdb holds only in-frame clones, not every one. The table includes about 79,000 clones, roughly 72% detected once. Prior to sequencing, the ViraFEST assay stimulated PBMC with viral peptide pools, which expanded the antigen-specific CD4+ T cells. Isolation of CD4+ T cells took place after less than 12 days of culture. Vaccine recipients lacked prior SARS-CoV-2 infection and had negative nucleocapsid antibodies. Culturing of 2 million to 2.5 million PBMC per well took place with approximately 10 IU/ml IL-2 and approximately 10 ug/ml peptides. This clonotype was obtained from a human donor who received a COVID-19 vaccine. The sample was CD4+ T cells from PBMCs cultured with HCoV-229E spike peptides, taken before COVID-19 vaccination. The chain recombines TRBV4-1 with TRBJ1-1; D is uncertain. The CDR3 protein is CASKPPAATEAFF. The DNA for the CDR3 is TGCGCCAGCAAGCCGCCCGCGGCCACTGAAGCTTTCTTT.